Below are 15 T cell receptor beta chains sequenced from a single sample in a study of blood T cell repertoires in COVID-19. Here immunoSEQ multiplex PCR was the method, and the copy in TCRdb shows in-frame clones only, minus some. This sample has fewer than 200,000 clones, with roughly 82% found just once. Source material: PBMCs or T cells enriched from blood (not recorded which). The receptor source for this set is a woman aged 55 to 70 with acute COVID-19.

V and J are TRBV6-2 or TRBV6-3 and TRBJ1-1; tentatively, D is TRBD1 (6 bases). Looked up from germline, CDR1 is MNHEY and CDR2 is SVGEGT. The CDR3 contains 15 residues. Trimming removed 5 bases at V and 5 bases at J, with 18 bases between. CDR3: CASSPPQQGGTEAFF. In DNA form, the CDR3 reads TGTGCCAGCAGTCCCCCCCAACAGGGAGGGACTGAAGCTTTCTTT.

This chain uses TRBV7-9 with TRBJ1-2; 7 bases are shared with TRBD1. Trimming removed 1 base from V and 8 bases from J; junction bases left unmatched: 7. Germline values: CDR1 SEHNR, CDR2 FQNEAQ (reference sequence). The CDR3 is made up of 14 amino acids. The CDR3 coding sequence is TGTGCCAGCAGCTTAGGCACCAGGGGGAACGGCTACACCTTC. Residues: CASSLGTRGNGYTF.

The chain is built from TRBV19 and TRBJ1-2, with 8 bases lining up with TRBD1. Trimming at V came to 5 bases and at J to 7 bases, leaving 6 bases not matched to a gene. CDR1 is LNHDA, CDR2 SQIVND, per germline (reference sequence). This CDR3 has 13 residues. The CDR3 here is CASSPTGEGGYTF. CDR3 in DNA: TGTGCCAGTAGTCCGACAGGGGAAGGTGGCTACACCTTC.

The chain couples TRBV5-1 to TRBJ1-4, with D possibly TRBD1 on 6 matching bases. The germline V gene has CDR1 SGHRS and CDR2 YFSETQ. Trimming left V 4 bases short and J 7 bases short, with 11 bases between. The CDR3 covers 13 residues. CDR3 nucleotide sequence: TGCGCCAGCAGCGGGCAGGGGTTTGAAAAACTGTTTTTT. It translates to CASSGQGFEKLFF.

V gene TRBV7-2 combines with J gene TRBJ2-1; tentatively, D is TRBD2 (5 bases). Trimming shortened V by 3 bases and J by 12 bases, and 15 bases separated the two germline ends. The CDR3 has 13 residues. The germline CDR1 and CDR2 sequences are SGHTA and FQGNSA. Written as DNA, the CDR3 is TGTGCCAGCAGCTTGCCGGGCGTAAGCGGGCAGTTCTTC. This gives the protein CASSLPGVSGQFF. The complete variable domain, with remaining parts taken from reference TRBV7-2 and TRBJ2-1, reads GAGVSQSPSNKVTEKGKDVELRCDPISGHTALYWYRQSLGQGLEFLIYFQGNSAPDKSGLPSDRFSAERTGGSVSTLTIQRTQQEDSAVYLCASSLPGVSGQFFGPGTRLTVL.

This clone occurred a few times. This rearrangement joins TRBV9 to TRBJ1-5; no clear D. Deletions cut 2 bases from V and 0 bases from J, with 3 bases between. The CDR3 runs 13 residues. Germline V gene lookup returns CDR1 SGDLS and CDR2 YYNGEE. CDR3 coding DNA: TGTGCCAGCAGCGTCCATAGCAATCAGCCCCAGCATTTT. This codes for CASSVHSNQPQHF.

The rearrangement joins TRBV14 to TRBJ1-2, with 10 bases aligning to TRBD1. V trimming: 7 bases; J trimming: 8 bases; junction bases outside the gene matches: 7. Looked up from germline, CDR1 is SGHDN and CDR2 is FVKESK. The CDR3 has 13 residues. This CDR3 reads CASNRDRGLGYTF. The CDR3, as DNA: TGTGCCAGCAACCGGGACAGGGGCTTGGGCTACACCTTC. Based on the CDR3 plus reference TRBV14 and TRBJ1-2, the full variable domain is EAGVTQFPSHSVIEKGQTVTLRCDPISGHDNLYWYRRVMGKEIKFLLHFVKESKQDESGMPNNRFLAERTGGTYSTLKVQPAELEDSGVYFCASNRDRGLGYTFGSGTRLTVV.

The chain joins TRBV6-2 or TRBV6-3 to TRBJ1-2; D gene ambiguous. Trimming removed 5 bases at V and 2 bases at J, with 12 bases between. The CDR3 contains 14 residues. Germline-derived CDR1 and CDR2 are MNHEY and SVGEGT. The CDR3 reads CASSTPGSNYGYTF. The CDR3 nucleotides read TGTGCCAGCAGTACCCCCGGGTCGAACTATGGCTACACCTTC.

The V gene is TRBV5-5, the J gene TRBJ2-6; weak D call: TRBD1 (6 bases). Germline assignment: CDR1 SGHKS and CDR2 YYEKEE (reference sequence). V was pared by 4 bases and J by 3 bases, with 11 bases between. The CDR3 is 15 residues long. The CDR3 protein is CASSLTGFGANVLTF. The CDR3 bases are TGTGCCAGCAGCCTAACAGGGTTTGGGGCCAACGTCCTGACTTTC.

The gene calls are TRBV2 and TRBJ2-1, with 9 bases fitting TRBD2. The CDR3 runs to 15 residues. Germline V gene sequence: CDR1 SNHLY, CDR2 FYNNEI. The junction had 8 bases not matched to a gene; V was cut back by 4 bases and J by 7 bases. DNA of the CDR3: TGTGCCAGCAGTGCCCCGCGGGGGGGCCAGAATGAGCAGTTCTTC. Translating gives CASSAPRGGQNEQFF.

J is TRBJ2-7 and V is TRBV5-1, with 13 bases identical to TRBD2. V shed 5 bases, J shed 4 bases, and the junction held 3 bases outside the gene matches. The CDR3 is 14 residues long. The germline CDR1 and CDR2 sequences are SGHRS and YFSETQ. CDR3: CASSRTSGGYEQYF. For the CDR3, the DNA is TGCGCCAGCAGTAGGACTAGCGGGGGATACGAGCAGTACTTC. Variable domain in full (rest from reference TRBV5-1 and TRBJ2-7): KAGVTQTPRYLIKTRGQQVTLSCSPISGHRSVSWYQQTPGQGLQFLFEYFSETQRNKGNFPGRFSGRQFSNSRSEMNVSTLELGDSALYLCASSRTSGGYEQYFGPGTRLTVT.

This sequence joins TRBV3-1 (or the pseudogene TRBV3-2) and TRBJ2-7, with TRBD2 matching 10 bases. Germline values: CDR1 LGHDT, CDR2 YNNKEL (reference sequence). The CDR3 covers 22 residues. V lost 1 base, J lost 4 bases, and 25 bases stayed unmatched. The CDR3 DNA reads TGTGCCAGCAGCCAAGGGTCACCGGACCAGCGGGAGGGCCCGACCGAAAAATACGAGCAGTACTTC. Translation: CASSQGSPDQREGPTEKYEQYF.

This chain links TRBV28 with TRBJ2-5, with TRBD2 identical over 9 bases. CDR1 and CDR2 from the germline V gene are MDHEN and SYDVKM. The CDR3 length is 17 residues. The junction had 11 bases not matched to a gene; V was cut back by 2 bases and J by 4 bases. This CDR3 is CASSLRGLAVTPETQYF. The CDR3 DNA follows: TGTGCCAGCAGTTTACGGGGACTAGCCGTGACCCCAGAGACCCAGTACTTC.

The genes are TRBV6-5 and TRBJ2-3; D remains ambiguous. The germline V and J ends were trimmed by 6 bases and 3 bases, with 16 bases remaining between them. The CDR3 sequence is 15 residues long. Germline CDR1 MNHEY, CDR2 SVGAGI. CDR3 amino acids: CASRGPNRATDTQYF. For the CDR3, the DNA is TGTGCCAGCAGAGGCCCAAACCGAGCGACAGATACGCAGTATTTT.

This clone has a handful of counts. The chain recombines TRBV10-1 with TRBJ2-2, with 7 bases lining up with TRBD1. The CDR3 sequence is 14 residues long. With V trimmed by 6 bases and J by 6 bases, 7 bases remained unmatched. Germline CDR1 reads WNHNN; CDR2 reads SYGVQD (reference sequence). CDR3 sequence: CASSLMTGSGELFF. CDR3 nucleotide sequence: TGCGCCAGCAGCCTCATGACAGGGTCCGGGGAGCTGTTTTTT.